These T cell receptor beta chains were read from a single sample in a study of shared clonotypes between healthy human individuals. Here immunoSEQ multiplex PCR was the method, and the copy in TCRdb shows in-frame clones only, minus some. Of 2 million to 2.5 million clones listed, approximately 95% are singletons. The sequencing sample was made of naive CD4+ T cells sorted from blood. These receptors were taken from a man between 18 and 29 years old in good health. CDR3s include the opening cysteine and the closing phenylalanine or tryptophan. D genes are given only for firm matches. Where a row states a size, it is once, few, many or the class of an expanded clone; other rows omit it.

>TRBJ1-1|13|.|TRBV19|.
CASNAYMNTEAFF
TGTGCCAGTAATGCCTATATGAACACTGAAGCTTTCTTT
>TRBJ1-3|14|.|TRBV19|.
CASLALSEGNTIYF
TGTGCCAGTCTCGCTCTCTCGGAAGGAAACACCATATATTTT
>TRBJ2-2|15|TRBD1|TRBV7-2|.
CASSAQGTGTGELFF
TGTGCCAGCAGCGCACAGGGGACGGGCACCGGGGAGCTGTTTTTT
>TRBJ1-4|14|TRBD1|TRBV19|.
CASSTTGVGEKLFF
TGTGCCAGTAGTACTACAGGGGTTGGTGAAAAACTGTTTTTT
>TRBJ2-1|16|TRBD2|TRBV28|.
CASSLTSGGAYNEQFF
TGTGCCAGCAGTTTAACTAGCGGGGGGGCATACAATGAGCAGTTCTTC
>TRBJ2-7|14|.|TRBV10-3|.
CATRGLTSSYEQYF
TGTGCCACCAGGGGACTAACAAGCTCCTACGAGCAGTACTTC
>TRBJ2-2|14|.|TRBV9|.
CASSTGQNTGELFF
TGTGCCAGCAGCACGGGACAAAACACCGGGGAGCTGTTTTTT
>TRBJ2-5|13|.|TRBV18|.
CASSPPSEETQYF
TGTGCCAGCTCACCTCCTAGCGAGGAGACCCAGTACTTC
>TRBJ2-5|16|.|TRBV6-1|.
CASSDSYGVGQETQYF
TGTGCCAGCAGTGATTCGTATGGGGTCGGCCAAGAGACCCAGTACTTC
>TRBJ2-7|12|.|TRBV7-9|.
CASSFGQYEQYF
TGTGCCAGCAGCTTTGGTCAGTACGAGCAGTACTTC
>TRBJ1-1|13|.|TRBV18|once
CASSPTGNTEAFF
TGTGCCAGCTCCCCAACAGGTAACACTGAAGCTTTCTTT
>TRBJ2-7|15|.|TRBV5-1|.
CASSLEQGGNYEQYF
TGCGCCAGCAGCTTGGAACAGGGTGGGAACTACGAGCAGTACTTC
>TRBJ2-3|17|.|TRBV7-2|.
CASSLRIGRGGTDTQYF
TGTGCCAGCAGCTTAAGAATCGGCAGGGGAGGCACAGATACGCAGTATTTT
>TRBJ2-7|15|TRBD2|TRBV6-5|.
CASNSGTSGSYEQYF
TGTGCCAGCAACTCCGGGACTAGCGGGAGCTACGAGCAGTACTTC
>TRBJ2-3|13|TRBD2|TRBV18|.
CASSPTSADTQYF
TGTGCCAGCTCACCAACTAGCGCCGATACGCAGTATTTT
>TRBJ2-1|15|TRBD2|TRBV5-1|.
CASTVIAGAGGEQFF
TGCGCCAGCACTGTAATAGCGGGAGCCGGGGGTGAGCAGTTCTTC
>TRBJ2-7|11|.|TRBV2|.
CASSSFNEQYF
TGTGCCAGCAGTTCTTTCAACGAGCAGTACTTC
>TRBJ2-2|17|TRBD2|TRBV4-1|.
CASSLQPEGGPTGELFF
TGCGCCAGCAGCCTCCAACCAGAGGGAGGGCCCACCGGGGAGCTGTTTTTT
>TRBJ2-1|13|.|TRBV10-1|.
CASSESVDNEQFF
TGCGCCAGCAGTGAGTCGGTGGACAATGAGCAGTTCTTC
>TRBJ2-7|16|TRBD1|TRBV5-6|.
CASRPGTGGPPYEQYF
TGTGCCAGCAGACCCGGGACAGGGGGCCCCCCCTACGAGCAGTACTTC
>TRBJ2-3|14|TRBD2|TRBV7-7|.
CASSSGLVTDTQYF
TGTGCTAGCAGCTCAGGACTAGTGACAGATACGCAGTATTTT
>TRBJ2-5|15|.|TRBV28|.
CASSRRRWDQETQYF
TGTGCCAGCAGTCGCCGCCGGTGGGACCAAGAGACCCAGTACTTC
>TRBJ2-6|18|.|TRBV7-9|.
CASSSHRDAYSGANVLTF
TGTGCCAGCAGCTCTCACCGGGACGCCTACTCTGGGGCCAACGTCCTGACTTTC
>TRBJ1-1|15|.|TRBV29-1|.
CSAKRQETMNTEAFF
TGCAGCGCCAAACGACAGGAGACCATGAACACTGAAGCTTTCTTT
>TRBJ1-4|14|.|TRBV7-9|once
CASSHQQGDEKLFF
TGTGCCAGCAGCCACCAACAGGGAGATGAAAAACTGTTTTTT
>TRBJ2-1|14|.|TRBV10-3|.
CAISVRVDYNEQFF
TGTGCCATCAGTGTACGGGTGGACTACAATGAGCAGTTCTTC
>TRBJ2-3|13|.|TRBV27|once
CASSLGWTDTQYF
TGTGCCAGCAGTTTAGGATGGACAGATACGCAGTATTTT
>TRBJ1-1|14|.|TRBV28|.
CASSFRGITPEAFF
TGTGCCAGCAGTTTTAGGGGGATTACCCCAGAAGCTTTCTTT
>TRBJ2-1|18|.|TRBV2|.
CASESILPYENSYNEQFF
TGTGCCAGTGAATCGATCCTCCCCTATGAAAATTCCTACAATGAGCAGTTCTTC
>TRBJ1-5|14|.|TRBV6-1|.
CASSVEVGGQPQHF
TGTGCCAGCAGTGTCGAGGTTGGGGGACAGCCCCAGCATTTT
>TRBJ2-7|15|TRBD2|TRBV5-4|.
CASSSGTSASYEQYF
TGTGCCAGCAGCTCGGGGACTAGCGCCTCCTACGAGCAGTACTTC
>TRBJ1-4|15|.|TRBV5-1|.
CASSLGVTTNEKLFF
TGCGCCAGCAGCTTGGGAGTCACAACTAATGAAAAACTGTTTTTT
>TRBJ1-3|11|TRBD1|TRBV7-9|few
CDAQGANTIYF
TGTGATGCCCAGGGGGCAAACACCATATATTTT
>TRBJ1-4|16|.|TRBV5-1|.
CASSLPSGSNNEKLFF
TGCGCCAGCAGCCTCCCGTCGGGCTCGAATAATGAAAAACTGTTTTTT
>TRBJ2-7|13|.|TRBV6-1|.
CASARDQTYEQYF
TGTGCCAGCGCCAGGGACCAAACCTACGAGCAGTACTTC
>TRBJ1-1|16|.|TRBV18|.
CASSPGAGRILTEAFF
TGTGCCAGCTCTCCCGGGGCAGGGCGAATCTTAACTGAAGCTTTCTTT
>TRBJ1-6|13|.|TRBV6-1|.
CASSGEGNSPLHF
TGTGCCAGCAGTGGGGAGGGAAATTCACCCCTCCACTTT
>TRBJ1-6|17|TRBD1|TRBV6-4|.
CASSDSYRGVYNSPLHF
TGTGCCAGCAGTGACTCCTACAGGGGTGTCTATAATTCACCCCTCCACTTT
>TRBJ2-2|16|TRBD1|TRBV5-1|.
CASSLAGGTYTGELFF
TGCGCCAGCAGCTTGGCAGGGGGCACGTACACCGGGGAGCTGTTTTTT
>TRBJ1-6|15|.|TRBV7-2|few
CASSFIRDGNSPLHF
TGTGCCAGCAGCTTCATTCGGGACGGGAATTCACCCCTCCACTTT
>TRBJ1-5|15|.|TRBV30|.
CAWSAEGYSNQPQHF
TGTGCCTGGAGTGCGGAGGGGTATAGCAATCAGCCCCAGCATTTT
>TRBJ2-5|14|TRBD1|TRBV18|.
CASSPGQTQETQYF
TGTGCCAGCTCACCGGGACAGACTCAAGAGACCCAGTACTTC
>TRBJ2-7|17|.|TRBV4-2|.
CASSQDPTRSGQYEQYF
TGTGCCAGCAGCCAAGACCCTACCCGGTCCGGACAGTACGAGCAGTACTTC
>TRBJ2-6|16|TRBD1|TRBV5-1|once
CASSLTGVAGANVLTF
TGCGCCAGCAGCTTGACAGGGGTGGCTGGGGCCAACGTCCTGACTTTC
>TRBJ2-2|17|TRBD2|TRBV7-2|.
CASRRGTSGSNTGELFF
TGTGCCAGCAGGAGAGGGACTAGCGGATCGAACACCGGGGAGCTGTTTTTT
>TRBJ2-5|13|TRBD1|TRBV28|few
CASSWQGVETQYF
TGTGCCAGCAGTTGGCAGGGGGTCGAGACCCAGTACTTC
>TRBJ2-3|14|.|TRBV18|.
CASSPPSGTDTQYF
TGTGCCAGCTCACCACCTAGCGGCACAGATACGCAGTATTTT
>TRBJ1-3|12|TRBD1|TRBV30|.
CALTGGADTIYF
TGTGCCTTGACAGGGGGGGCGGACACCATATATTTT
>TRBJ2-7|15|.|TRBV4-1|.
CASSQARDLYNEQYF
TGCGCCAGCAGCCAAGCAAGGGATCTTTATAACGAGCAGTACTTC
>TRBJ2-5|11|.|TRBV6-5|.
CASRTRETQYF
TGTGCCAGCAGAACTAGAGAGACCCAGTACTTC
>TRBJ2-1|17|TRBD2|TRBV5-1|.
CASSTLTGTSGSGEQFF
TGCGCCAGCAGTACCCTGACAGGGACTAGCGGGAGCGGTGAGCAGTTCTTC
>TRBJ2-5|14|TRBD2|TRBV7-3|.
CASSLGGVQETQYF
TGTGCCAGCAGCTTGGGAGGGGTCCAAGAGACCCAGTACTTC
>TRBJ1-1|13|.|TRBV27|.
CASSLTWNTEAFF
TGTGCCAGCAGCCTTACATGGAACACTGAAGCTTTCTTT